What follows are 14 T cell receptor beta chains derived from one specimen sequenced in a study of shared clonotypes between healthy human individuals. Only CD45RO-negative cells positively selected for CCR7 counted as naive CD8 cells, so terminally differentiated effector memory CD45RA+ cells were excluded. Clones were sequenced by immunoSEQ multiplex PCR, and TCRdb holds only the in-frame ones, with some missing. There are around 2,100,000 clones in the sample; about 94% occur only once, and less than 1.5% lies in the top ten. The sequenced sample was naive CD8+ T cells sorted from blood. The receptors come from a man between 18 and 35 years old in good health.

CDR3 amino acids: CASSDLTESVQPQHF. In DNA form, the CDR3 reads TGTGCCAGTAGCGATTTGACAGAATCGGTTCAGCCCCAGCATTTT. The chain is built from TRBV19 and TRBJ1-5; possible D gene TRBD1, 5 bases. The germline gives CDR1 LNHDA, CDR2 SQIVND (reference sequence). This CDR3 is 15 amino acids long. Trimming shortened V by 6 bases and J by 6 bases, and 18 bases separated the two germline ends.

The chain carries TRBV7-9 and TRBJ2-3, with 8 bases fitting TRBD1. This CDR3 contains 17 residues. CDR1 SEHNR and CDR2 FQNEAQ come from the germline V gene (reference sequence). V lost 2 bases to trimming and J lost 3 bases; unmatched junction nucleotides: 10. The CDR3 DNA follows: TGTGCCAGCAGCTTATCTAGGACAGGGTGGGTAACAGATACGCAGTATTTT. Its protein product is CASSLSRTGWVTDTQYF.

V usage is TRBV30 and J usage is TRBJ2-7, with 13 bases lining up with TRBD2. The CDR3 has 14 residues. V trimming: 2 bases; J trimming: 5 bases; junction bases outside the gene matches: 3. The germline V gene encodes CDR1 GTSNPN and CDR2 SVGIG (reference sequence). CDR3 region: CAWSTGTSGNEQYF. CDR3 DNA: TGTGCCTGGAGTACCGGGACTAGCGGGAACGAGCAGTACTTC.

This clone showed up just once. This rearrangement joins TRBV7-9 to TRBJ1-2; D gene uncertain. The V end was cut by 2 bases, the J end by 8 bases, with 12 bases between. CDR1 is SEHNR and CDR2 is FQNEAQ in the germline V gene (reference sequence). CDR3 length: 13 residues. Written as DNA, the CDR3 is TGTGCCAGCAGCTTATTTGGAGAGGACGGCTACACCTTC. As protein: CASSLFGEDGYTF.

The chain carries TRBV6-1 and TRBJ2-7; D gene unclear. Germline CDR1 reads MNHNS; CDR2 reads SASEGT. The CDR3 has 14 residues. V lost 5 bases and J 2 bases, leaving 13 bases between the germline ends. The CDR3 reads CASSTLDGAYEQYF. The CDR3 DNA reads TGTGCCAGCAGTACCCTGGACGGAGCCTACGAGCAGTACTTC.

The V call is TRBV7-9, the J call TRBJ2-1; D may match TRBD1 or TRBD2 (5 bases each). This CDR3 has 15 amino acids. Trimming removed 1 base from V and 6 bases from J, with 13 bases in between. In germline, CDR1 is SEHNR, CDR2 FQNEAQ (reference sequence). The CDR3 reads CASSLEGRPLNEQFF. The CDR3 nucleotides are TGTGCCAGCAGCTTAGAGGGACGGCCGCTCAATGAGCAGTTCTTC. Full variable domain (rest looked up from reference TRBV7-9 and TRBJ2-1): DTGVSQNPRHKITKRGQNVTFRCDPISEHNRLYWYRQTLGQGPEFLTYFQNEAQLEKSRLLSDRFSAERPKGSFSTLEIQRTEQGDSAMYLCASSLEGRPLNEQFFGPGTRLTVL.

This clone was picked up one time. Here the CDR3 reads CASSSTGVVQVNDEQFF. CDR3 sequence (DNA): TGTGCCAGCAGCTCAACAGGGGTGGTCCAGGTTAACGATGAGCAGTTCTTC. The chain uses TRBV7-6 and TRBJ2-1; 7 nucleotides agree with TRBD1. This CDR3 spans 17 amino acids. The V and J ends lost 4 bases and 8 bases, in that order; junction bases with no gene match: 17. The germline V gene has CDR1 SGHVS and CDR2 FNYEAQ.

V usage is TRBV2 and J usage is TRBJ1-4, with D hard to call. This CDR3 region has 13 residues. CDR1 is SNHLY and CDR2 is FYNNEI in the germline V gene. V lost 6 bases and J lost 4, with 9 bases in between. The CDR3 nucleotides read TGTGCCAGCAGGGGCGGGTATAATGAAAAACTGTTTTTT. This gives the protein CASRGGYNEKLFF.

The rearrangement uses TRBV10-3 and TRBJ2-1, with TRBD1 as a possible D gene (5 bases). Trimming cost V 2 bases and J 4 bases, with 12 bases left between them. The V gene's germline CDR1 is ENHRY and CDR2 SYGVKD. This CDR3 contains 15 residues. The CDR3, as DNA: TGTGCCATCAGTGAGCCCGATACAGGTTACAATGAGCAGTTCTTC. This gives the protein CAISEPDTGYNEQFF.

The chain uses TRBV4-1 and TRBJ2-3; TRBD2 matches at 10 bases. With V trimmed by 3 bases and J by 3 bases, 18 bases remained unmatched. This CDR3 is built from 20 residues. The germline CDR1 and CDR2 sequences are MGHRA and YSYEKL. The CDR3 DNA reads as TGCGCCAGCAGCCAGGGGGGACTAGCGAAAGATGATGGCCCTACAGATACGCAGTATTTT. Encoded protein: CASSQGGLAKDDGPTDTQYF.

The genes are TRBV5-6 and TRBJ2-7; TRBD1 is a possible D gene (6 bases). Per the germline V gene, CDR1 is SGHDT and CDR2 is YYEEEE. The V and J ends lost 3 bases and 2 bases respectively, with 18 bases between them. The CDR3 contains 16 residues. CDR3 DNA sequence: TGTGCCAGCAGCTGGGCAGGGGTCAGGCCGACCTACGAGCAGTACTTC. It specifies CASSWAGVRPTYEQYF.

This sequence joins TRBV30 and TRBJ2-5; D is ambiguous. Germline-derived CDR1 and CDR2 are GTSNPN and SVGIG (reference sequence). The germline V and J ends were trimmed by 0 bases and 3 bases, with 11 bases remaining between them. The CDR3 contains 14 residues. The CDR3 bases are TGTGCCTGGAGTGTATTGGGCGGAGAAGAGACCCAGTACTTC. This encodes CAWSVLGGEETQYF. The full variable domain, in which reference TRBV30 and TRBJ2-5 provide the parts outside the CDR3, is SQTIHQWPATLVQPVGSPLSLECTVEGTSNPNLYWYRQAAGRGLQLLFYSVGIGQISSEVPQNLSASRPQDRQFILSSKKLLLSDSGFYLCAWSVLGGEETQYFGPGTRLLVL.

Comment on this clone: This sample also contains other DNA sequences that code for the same CDR3. J is TRBJ1-1 and V is TRBV27; D may be TRBD1 (5 bases). The CDR3 is 13 residues long. Germline V gene data show CDR1 as MNHEY and CDR2 as SMNVEV (reference sequence). The germline V and J ends were trimmed by 4 bases and 0 bases, with 6 bases remaining between them. The CDR3 nucleotides are TGTGCCAGCAGTTGGGGCATGAACACTGAAGCTTTCTTT. Protein: CASSWGMNTEAFF.

Written as DNA, the CDR3 is TGTGCCAGCAGTCCGACCCCAATGGATGAGCAGTTCTTC. It codes for CASSPTPMDEQFF. J is TRBJ2-1 and V is TRBV2; no reliable D call. The V and J ends lost 5 bases and 8 bases respectively, with 13 bases between them. CDR3 length: 13 amino acids. Germline V gene data show CDR1 as SNHLY and CDR2 as FYNNEI.